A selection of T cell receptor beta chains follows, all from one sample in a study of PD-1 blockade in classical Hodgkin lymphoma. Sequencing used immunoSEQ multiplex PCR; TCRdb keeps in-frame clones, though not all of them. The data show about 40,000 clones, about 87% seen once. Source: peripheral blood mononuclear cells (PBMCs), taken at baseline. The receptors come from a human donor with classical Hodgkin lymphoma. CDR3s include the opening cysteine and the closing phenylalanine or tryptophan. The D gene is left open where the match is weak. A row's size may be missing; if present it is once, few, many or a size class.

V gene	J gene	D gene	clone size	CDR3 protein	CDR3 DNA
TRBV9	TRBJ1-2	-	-	CATSTGYGYTF	TGTGCCACCAGCACGGGTTATGGCTACACCTTC
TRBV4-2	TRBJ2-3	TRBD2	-	CASSQGSGRGGYTQYF	TGTGCCAGCAGCCAAGGGAGCGGGAGGGGTGGGTATACGCAGTATTTT
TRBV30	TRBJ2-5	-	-	CAWSVGPPGTVYQETQYF	TGTGCCTGGAGTGTCGGACCCCCCGGGACGGTGTACCAAGAGACCCAGTACTTC
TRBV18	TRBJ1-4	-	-	CASSPRGVNEKLFF	TGTGCCAGCTCACCTCGGGGGGTTAATGAAAAACTGTTTTTT
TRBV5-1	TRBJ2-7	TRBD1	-	CASSPSSGTGDYEQYF	TGCGCCAGCAGCCCTTCCTCCGGGACAGGGGACTACGAGCAGTACTTC
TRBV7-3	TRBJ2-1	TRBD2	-	CASSSGLAGDNEQFF	TGTGCCAGCAGCTCGGGACTAGCGGGAGACAATGAGCAGTTCTTC
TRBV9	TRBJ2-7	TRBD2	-	CASSVGGTSGSYEQYF	TGTGCCAGCAGCGTAGGTGGGACTAGCGGATCCTACGAGCAGTACTTC
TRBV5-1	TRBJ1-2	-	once	CASSWGFERVGYTF	TGCGCCAGCAGCTGGGGGTTCGAGAGGGTTGGCTACACCTTC
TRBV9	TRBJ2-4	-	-	CASSVGATTLAKNIQYF	TGTGCCAGCAGCGTAGGGGCGACAACACTAGCCAAAAACATTCAGTACTTC
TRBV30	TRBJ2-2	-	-	CAWSVRQITGELFF	TGTGCCTGGAGTGTGCGGCAGATCACCGGGGAGCTGTTTTTT
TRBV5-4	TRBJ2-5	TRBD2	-	CASSRSGSETQYF	TGTGCCAGCAGCCGTAGCGGGAGCGAGACCCAGTACTTC
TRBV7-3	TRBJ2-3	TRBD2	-	CASSSLGGYTDTQYF	TGTGCCAGCAGCTCCTTGGGGGGGTATACAGATACGCAGTATTTT
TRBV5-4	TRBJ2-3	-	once	CASSKPPSTDTQYF	TGTGCCAGCAGCAAGCCCCCTAGCACAGATACGCAGTATTTT
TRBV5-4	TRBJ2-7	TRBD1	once	CASSTAHTGAHEQYF	TGTGCCAGCAGCACCGCGCATACAGGGGCCCACGAGCAGTACTTC
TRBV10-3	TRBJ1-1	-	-	CAISDFRLNTEAFF	TGTGCCATCAGTGATTTCAGGTTGAACACTGAAGCTTTCTTT
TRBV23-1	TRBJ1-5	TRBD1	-	CASSRRDRVRQPQHF	TGCGCCAGCAGTCGGCGGGACAGGGTGCGGCAGCCCCAGCATTTT
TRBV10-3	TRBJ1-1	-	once	CAISETEGNTEAFF	TGTGCCATCAGTGAGACGGAGGGGAACACTGAAGCTTTCTTT
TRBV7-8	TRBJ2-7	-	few	CASSLVWGGEQYF	TGTGCCAGCAGCTTAGTATGGGGCGGGGAGCAGTACTTC
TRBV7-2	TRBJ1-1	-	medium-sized	CASSSFGSQGSMNTEAFF	TGTGCCAGCAGCTCGTTTGGGAGCCAGGGTAGTATGAACACTGAAGCTTTCTTT
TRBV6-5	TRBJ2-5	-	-	CASRYSQLPTQETQYF	TGTGCCAGCCGCTACTCACAGCTTCCGACCCAAGAGACCCAGTACTTC
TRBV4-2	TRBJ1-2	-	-	CASSQDRARLYGYTF	TGTGCCAGCAGCCAAGATAGGGCCAGGCTCTATGGCTACACCTTC
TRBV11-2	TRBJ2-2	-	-	CASSDGSGLNTGELFF	TGTGCCAGCAGCGACGGGAGCGGGCTAAACACCGGGGAGCTGTTTTTT
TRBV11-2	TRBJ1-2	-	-	CASSLDRGSYGYTF	TGTGCCAGCAGCTTAGATCGGGGCAGCTATGGCTACACCTTC